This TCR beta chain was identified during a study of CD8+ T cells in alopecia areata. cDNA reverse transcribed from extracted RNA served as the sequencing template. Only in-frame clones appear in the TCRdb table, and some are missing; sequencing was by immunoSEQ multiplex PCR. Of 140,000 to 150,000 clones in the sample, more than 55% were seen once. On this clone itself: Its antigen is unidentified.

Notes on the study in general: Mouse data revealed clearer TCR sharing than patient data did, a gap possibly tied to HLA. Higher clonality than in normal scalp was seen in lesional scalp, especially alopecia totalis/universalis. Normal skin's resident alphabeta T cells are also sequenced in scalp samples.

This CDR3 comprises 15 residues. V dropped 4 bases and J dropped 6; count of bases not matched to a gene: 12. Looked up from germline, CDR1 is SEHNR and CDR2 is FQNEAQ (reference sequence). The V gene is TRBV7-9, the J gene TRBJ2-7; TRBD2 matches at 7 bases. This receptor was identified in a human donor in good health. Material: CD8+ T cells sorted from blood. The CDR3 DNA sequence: TGTGCCAGCAGCTCGTTCACTTTAGGGGAGGGCGAGCAGTACTTC. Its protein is CASSSFTLGEGEQYF.